This T cell receptor beta chain was captured by sequencing in a study of T cell responses to AZD1222 COVID-19 vaccine. Comments on this clone: Its specificity is not known.

Pooling was applied to second doses at about 4 or about 12 weeks. General study results and limits: Nearly half of the spike-specific TCRs reportedly recognize variant regions that carry no mutations. Repertoires in all cases were sampled only once the peak T cell response had passed.

Profiling relied on immunoSEQ multiplex PCR, and the TCRdb table lists in-frame clones only, not all of them. The data contain around 150,000 clones, 94% of them singletons. CDR1 LNHDA and CDR2 SQIVND come from the germline V gene (reference sequence). The V gene end was trimmed by 5 bases and the J gene end by 2 bases; junction bases not matched to a gene: 3. The CDR3 is 15 residues long. This specimen was peripheral blood, taken 28 days after the second AZD1222 dose. The clonotype was recovered from an adult who received the AZD1222 COVID-19 vaccine. The chain carries TRBV19 and TRBJ2-5, with TRBD2 matching over 12 bases. The CDR3 protein is CASSSTSGRQETQYF. The CDR3 bases are TGTGCCAGTAGTTCGACTAGCGGGAGACAAGAGACCCAGTACTTC.